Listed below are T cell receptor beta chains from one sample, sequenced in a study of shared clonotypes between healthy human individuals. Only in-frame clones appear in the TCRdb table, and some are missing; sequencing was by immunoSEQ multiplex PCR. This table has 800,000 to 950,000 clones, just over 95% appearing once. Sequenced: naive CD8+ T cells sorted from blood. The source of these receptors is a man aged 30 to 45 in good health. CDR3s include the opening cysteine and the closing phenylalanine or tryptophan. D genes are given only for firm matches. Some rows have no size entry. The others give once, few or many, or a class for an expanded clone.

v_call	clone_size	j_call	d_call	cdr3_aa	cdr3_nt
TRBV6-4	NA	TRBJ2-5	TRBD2	CASSDSNRISGSPPGETQYF	TGTGCCAGCAGTGACTCTAATAGGATCAGCGGGAGCCCGCCGGGGGAGACCCAGTACTTC
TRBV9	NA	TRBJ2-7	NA	CASGGVGEQYF	TGTGCCAGCGGTGGGGTAGGCGAGCAGTACTTC
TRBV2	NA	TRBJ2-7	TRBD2	CAALGGRHSYEQYF	TGTGCCGCGTTGGGGGGGAGACACTCCTACGAGCAGTACTTC
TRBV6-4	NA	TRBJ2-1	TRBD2	CASSETSGRREQFF	TGTGCCAGCAGTGAAACTAGCGGGAGGAGGGAGCAGTTCTTC
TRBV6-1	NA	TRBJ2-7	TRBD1	CASSEDGGQGTYEQYF	TGTGCCAGCAGTGAAGATGGGGGACAGGGGACATACGAGCAGTACTTC
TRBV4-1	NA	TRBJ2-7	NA	CASSQVGLDFRHSF	TGCGCCAGCAGCCAAGTGGGGCTAGATTTCCGCCATTCGTTC
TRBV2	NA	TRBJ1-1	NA	CASSGTGRVAEAFF	TGTGCCAGCAGTGGAACAGGCCGAGTCGCTGAAGCTTTCTTT
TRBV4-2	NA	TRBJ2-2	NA	CASSQEIGRGGELFF	TGTGCCAGCAGCCAAGAAATAGGGAGAGGCGGGGAGCTGTTTTTT
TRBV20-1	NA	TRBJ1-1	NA	CTHPRGSEAFF	TGCACTCACCCCCGGGGTAGTGAAGCTTTCTTT
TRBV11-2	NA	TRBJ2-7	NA	CASSFGQTPYEQYF	TGTGCCAGCAGCTTCGGGCAGACCCCCTACGAGCAGTACTTC
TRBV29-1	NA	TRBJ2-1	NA	CSVIGGLTENNEQFF	TGCAGCGTTATCGGGGGATTGACGGAGAACAATGAGCAGTTCTTC
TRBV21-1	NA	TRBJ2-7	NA	CASSKKGLLQGVPRGEQYF	TGTGCCAGCAGCAAAAAGGGGCTTTTACAGGGCGTCCCCAGAGGGGAGCAGTACTTC
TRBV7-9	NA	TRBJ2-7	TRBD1	CASSGGQAAYEQYF	TGTGCCAGCAGCGGGGGACAGGCCGCCTACGAGCAGTACTTC
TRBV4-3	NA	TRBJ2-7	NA	CASSKRQAYEQYF	TGCGCCAGCAGCAAGAGACAGGCCTACGAGCAGTACTTC
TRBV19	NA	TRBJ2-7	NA	CASSIGSPGYEQYF	TGTGCCAGTAGTATTGGTTCTCCGGGCTACGAGCAGTACTTC
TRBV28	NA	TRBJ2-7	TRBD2	CASSFLGREIEQYF	TGTGCCAGCAGTTTCCTTGGGCGGGAGATTGAGCAGTACTTC
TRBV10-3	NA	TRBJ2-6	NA	CAIERGRVGSGANVLTF	TGTGCCATAGAACGAGGACGGGTGGGCTCTGGGGCCAACGTCCTGACTTTC
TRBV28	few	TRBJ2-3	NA	CASSLRLPRDTQYF	TGTGCCAGCAGTTTAAGGCTACCAAGAGATACGCAGTATTTT
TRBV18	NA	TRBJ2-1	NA	CASSPQTTRYNEQFF	TGTGCCAGCTCACCCCAGACCACTAGATACAATGAGCAGTTCTTC
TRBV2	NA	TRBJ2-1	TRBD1	CASSTQGAIEQFF	TGTGCCAGCAGTACCCAGGGGGCAATTGAGCAGTTCTTC
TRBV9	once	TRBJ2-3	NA	CASSAWDMSTDTQYF	TGTGCCAGCAGCGCATGGGACATGAGCACAGATACGCAGTATTTT
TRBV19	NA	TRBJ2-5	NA	CASSNGGLGETQYF	TGTGCCAGTAGTAACGGGGGGCTCGGAGAGACCCAGTACTTC
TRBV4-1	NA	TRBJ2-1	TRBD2	CASSRTSGIDEQFF	TGCGCCAGCAGCCGGACTAGCGGGATAGATGAGCAGTTCTTC
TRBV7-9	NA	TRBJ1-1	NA	CASSLFNTEAFF	TGTGCCAGCAGCCTCTTCAACACTGAAGCTTTCTTT
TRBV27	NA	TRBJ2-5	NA	CASSLLASSETQYF	TGTGCCAGCAGTTTATTGGCCAGTTCAGAGACCCAGTACTTC
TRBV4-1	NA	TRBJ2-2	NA	CASSRVAGETGELFF	TGCGCCAGCAGCCGCGTTGCAGGAGAAACCGGGGAGCTGTTTTTT
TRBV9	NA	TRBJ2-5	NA	CASSVGSRGETQYF	TGTGCCAGCAGCGTAGGATCCCGGGGGGAGACCCAGTACTTC
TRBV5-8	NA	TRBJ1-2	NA	CASSSDNYGYTF	TGTGCCAGCAGTTCGGACAACTATGGCTACACCTTC
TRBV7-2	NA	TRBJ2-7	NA	CASSLYHEQYF	TGTGCCAGCAGCTTATACCACGAGCAGTACTTC
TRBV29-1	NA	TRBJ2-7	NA	CSVEELGRETYEQYF	TGCAGCGTTGAAGAGCTTGGACGGGAAACCTACGAGCAGTACTTC
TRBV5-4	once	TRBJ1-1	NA	CASSLWGGQMNTEAFF	TGTGCCAGCAGCTTGTGGGGGGGACAAATGAACACTGAAGCTTTCTTT
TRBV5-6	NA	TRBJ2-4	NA	CASSSWEQGNIQYF	TGTGCCAGCAGCTCGTGGGAGCAGGGAAACATTCAGTACTTC
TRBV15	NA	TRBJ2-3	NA	CATSRDSVRGRVTDTQYF	TGTGCCACCAGCAGAGATTCGGTACGGGGGCGGGTCACAGATACGCAGTATTTT
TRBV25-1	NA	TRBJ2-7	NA	CASSGDGSSYEQYF	TGTGCCAGCAGTGGGGACGGGAGCTCCTACGAGCAGTACTTC
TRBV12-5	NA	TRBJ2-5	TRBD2	CASSPSRGGSQETQYF	TGTGCTAGCTCCCCCTCGAGGGGAGGGAGTCAAGAGACCCAGTACTTC
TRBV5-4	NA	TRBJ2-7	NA	CASSGDGRTATYEQYF	TGTGCCAGCAGCGGGGACGGCCGGACAGCAACCTACGAGCAGTACTTC
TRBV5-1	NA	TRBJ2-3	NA	CASSSKGLTGPTDTQYF	TGCGCCAGCAGCTCGAAGGGACTCACGGGACCCACAGATACGCAGTATTTT
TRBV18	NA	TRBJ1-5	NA	CASSPGSTGSNQPQHF	TGTGCCAGCTCACCCGGGAGTACGGGGAGCAATCAGCCCCAGCATTTT
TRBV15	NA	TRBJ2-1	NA	CATRSYNEQFF	TGTGCCACCAGGAGTTACAATGAGCAGTTCTTC